This T cell receptor (beta chain) was recorded in a study of T-cell memory formation after mild COVID-19. Study details: Most TCR clusters belonged to a single donor.

The CDR3 is 12 residues long. Germline CDR1 SEHNR, CDR2 FQNEAQ (reference sequence). The ends were cut back, 5 bases at V and 5 bases at J, with 10 bases in the middle. TCRalpha and TCRbeta libraries used 5'RACE with constant-segment primers and UMIs. TCRdb passed the 5' RACE reads through MiXCR, listing each CDR3 protein once. The table includes 84,000 or so distinct CDR3 sequences, approximately 15% detected once. This clonotype occurred a few times. The chain recombines TRBV7-9 with TRBJ2-7; D unresolved. This TCR was sampled from an adult woman who had mild COVID-19 (a few samples of this study predate the infection). Cell type and time point are not known. The specimen sequenced was PBMCs or a T cell subset sorted from them (not recorded which). The CDR3 loop is CASSSLGDEQYF. CDR3 DNA: TGTGCCAGCAGCAGCCTCGGAGACGAGCAGTACTTC.